This T cell receptor beta chain was obtained from a study of vaccination effects on CD4 cells after COVID-19. Antigen-specific CD4+ T cell clonotypes were called by their expansion after viral peptide-pool culture in ViraFEST. Cultured cells yielded isolated CD4+ T cells after about ten days. According to the study, vaccine recipients showed no prior SARS-CoV-2 infection and negative nucleocapsid antibodies. Researchers swapped half the medium for IL-2 medium on both days 3 and 7. Details on this clone: Its antigen is still unknown.

Sequenced by immunoSEQ multiplex PCR; TCRdb stores in-frame clones only, minus some. The sample carries around 60,000 clones, approximately 79% recorded once. CDR1 is KGHSH and CDR2 is LQKENI in the germline V gene. With 5 bases removed from V and 5 bases from J, the gap between germline ends came to 15 bases. The CDR3 runs 15 residues. Sequences were derived from CD4+ T cells from PBMCs cultured with HCoV-NL63 spike peptides, sampled before COVID-19 vaccination. This clonotype was sampled from a human donor who received a COVID-19 vaccine. The chain recombines TRBV18 with TRBJ1-4; possible D gene TRBD1, 5 bases. The CDR3 DNA follows: TGTGCCAGCTCATCAGGGTACAAGGGGAATGAAAAACTGTTTTTT. The encoded protein is CASSSGYKGNEKLFF.